Each of the 22 T cell receptor beta chains below was sequenced from the same sample in a study of T cell changes during pregnancy in multiple sclerosis. TCRdb keeps only in-frame clones here, not all; method: immunoSEQ multiplex PCR. This table has about 44,000 clones, 85% to 95% appearing once. This specimen was CD4+ T cells from peripheral blood mononuclear cells, taken in the third trimester of pregnancy. Every receptor here comes from a female donor with multiple sclerosis, enrolled in a pregnancy study.

The V gene is TRBV5-5, the J gene TRBJ2-1; D gene ambiguous. CDR3 size: 14 residues. CDR1 and CDR2 (germline): SGHKS, YYEKEE (reference sequence). Between the trimmed V and J ends, which lost 4 bases and 9 bases, there was a span of 17 bases. The CDR3 DNA is TGTGCCAGCAGCCCCGGGTATGGAGAGAGTGAGCAGTTCTTC. Its translation is CASSPGYGESEQFF. Complete variable domain (other parts from reference TRBV5-5 and TRBJ2-1): DAGVTQSPTHLIKTRGQQVTLRCSPISGHKSVSWYQQVLGQGPQFIFQYYEKEERGRGNFPDRFSARQFPNYSSELNVNALLLGDSALYLCASSPGYGESEQFFGPGTRLTVL.

This chain connects TRBV4-3 to TRBJ2-1; the match to TRBD2 covers 9 bases. Germline V gene data show CDR1 as LGHNA and CDR2 as YSLEER. This CDR3 is built from 14 residues. After removal of 4 bases from V and 9 bases from J, the junction contained 7 bases not matched to a gene. CDR3: CASSRIAGAAEQFF. CDR3 nucleotides: TGCGCCAGCAGCCGCATAGCGGGAGCGGCTGAGCAGTTCTTC.

The chain is built from TRBV7-9 and TRBJ1-2; no clear D gene. Germline V CDR1 and CDR2: SEHNR, FQNEAQ (reference sequence). The CDR3 has 13 amino acids. Trimming shortened V by 3 bases and J by 0 bases, and 5 bases separated the two germline ends. The CDR3 region is CASSFLPNYGYTF. CDR3 DNA sequence: TGTGCCAGCAGCTTTCTCCCTAACTATGGCTACACCTTC.

The CDR3 here is CASSQAYPQGGEQYF. Here the CDR3 DNA reads TGTGCCAGCAGCCAAGCGTACCCACAGGGTGGCGAGCAGTACTTC. This chain joins TRBV14 and TRBJ2-7; TRBD1 is a possible D gene (6 bases). Trimming took off 1 base at V and 6 bases at J, with 16 bases between the two ends. Germline V gene lookup returns CDR1 SGHDN and CDR2 FVKESK. The CDR3 totals 15 residues.

The chain links TRBV11-2 to TRBJ2-1, with 8 bases identical to TRBD2. This CDR3 is built from 17 residues. Trimming took 3 bases from V and 7 from J; bases not matched to a gene: 14. From germline, CDR1 is SGHAT and CDR2 FQNNGV. The CDR3, as DNA: TGTGCCAGCAGCTTCCGGGCTAGCGGGTCCCCTCCAAATGAGCAGTTCTTC. Translation gives CASSFRASGSPPNEQFF. The full variable domain, its missing parts supplied by reference TRBV11-2 and TRBJ2-1, is EAGVAQSPRYKIIEKRQSVAFWCNPISGHATLYWYQQILGQGPKLLIQFQNNGVVDDSQLPKDRFSAERLKGVDSTLKIQPAKLEDSAVYLCASSFRASGSPPNEQFFGPGTRLTVL.

The chain employs TRBV5-4 and TRBJ2-3; TRBD2 aligns across 7 bases. With V trimmed by 4 bases and J by 0 bases, 8 bases remained unmatched. The CDR3 covers 16 residues. Germline values: CDR1 SGHNT, CDR2 YYREEE (reference sequence). In DNA, the CDR3 is TGTGCCAGCAGCCCGAGGACTAGTCTGAGCACAGATACGCAGTATTTT. It encodes CASSPRTSLSTDTQYF.

The genes are TRBV5-1 and TRBJ1-3, with 8 bases identical to TRBD1. Losses at the gene ends were 4 bases for V and 4 bases for J; bases not matched to a gene: 4. Germline V gives CDR1 SGHRS, CDR2 YFSETQ. This CDR3 is 14 amino acids long. For the CDR3, the DNA is TGCGCCAGCAGCCCAGGGGGCCCGGGAAACACCATATATTTT. It encodes CASSPGGPGNTIYF.

Worth noting for this clone: Sequence at one end of the junction differs from germline and may be a read error. The genes are TRBV7-7 and TRBJ2-5; D might be TRBD2 (5 bases). This CDR3 is 14 amino acids long. Per the germline V gene, CDR1 is SSHAT and CDR2 is FNYEAQ (reference sequence). The CDR3 coding sequence is TGTGCTAGCAGCTTTTACGGGGTCGGAGAGACCCAGTACTTC. Translating gives CASSFYGVGETQYF.

The V gene is TRBV7-9, the J gene TRBJ2-5; 10 bases line up with TRBD2. This CDR3 comprises 15 residues. The germline V gene encodes CDR1 SEHNR and CDR2 FQNEAQ (reference sequence). The junction had 7 bases not matched to a gene; V was cut back by 4 bases and J by 5 bases. The CDR3 bases are TGTGCCAGCAGCTCCACCGGGACTAGCGTTGAGACCCAGTACTTC. It encodes CASSSTGTSVETQYF. Based on the CDR3 plus reference TRBV7-9 and TRBJ2-5, the full variable domain is DTGVSQNPRHKITKRGQNVTFRCDPISEHNRLYWYRQTLGQGPEFLTYFQNEAQLEKSRLLSDRFSAERPKGSFSTLEIQRTEQGDSAMYLCASSSTGTSVETQYFGPGTRLLVL.

As for this clone: The junction does not match germline at one end; this may be a read error. J is TRBJ2-7 and V is TRBV19; 8 nucleotides line up with TRBD2. Germline V gene data show CDR1 as LNHDA and CDR2 as SQIVND (reference sequence). The CDR3 is 15 residues long. In DNA form, the CDR3 reads TGTGTCAGTAGTAACGGCGGGAGGCTTACCTACGAGCAGTACTTC. This gives the protein CVSSNGGRLTYEQYF. Based on the CDR3 plus reference TRBV19 and TRBJ2-7, the full variable domain is DGGITQSPKYLFRKEGQNVTLSCEQNLNHDAMYWYRQDPGQGLRLIYYSQIVNDFQKGDIAEGYSVSREKKESFPLTVTSAQKNPTAFYLCVSSNGGRLTYEQYFGPGTRLTVT.

The chain joins TRBV11-2 to TRBJ2-5, with D tentatively TRBD2 (7 bases). V was clipped by 5 bases and J by 5 bases, with 24 bases between them. From germline, CDR1 is SGHAT and CDR2 FQNNGV. The CDR3 covers 17 residues. The DNA for the CDR3 is TGTGCCAGCAGCCCCGGCGCGGGGGCGGGGTTATCGGAGACCCAGTACTTC. Protein: CASSPGAGAGLSETQYF.

This chain connects TRBV6-1 to TRBJ2-2; D may be TRBD2 (5 bases). Germline V gene lookup returns CDR1 MNHNS and CDR2 SASEGT. V gave up 3 bases and J gave up 1 base, with 12 bases separating them. The CDR3 runs 16 residues. The CDR3 DNA sequence: TGTGCCAGCAGTGATCAGCGGTTACTGAACACCGGGGAGCTGTTTTTT. Translated, it gives CASSDQRLLNTGELFF.

In regard to this clone: The sample contains more than one DNA sequence encoding this CDR3. The rearrangement joins TRBV5-1 to TRBJ1-1; 7 bases agree with TRBD1. The CDR3 sequence is 19 residues long. V shed 4 bases and J 1 base; nucleotides not matched to a gene: 19. Germline V gives CDR1 SGHRS, CDR2 YFSETQ. CDR3: CASSLDRILTPSRNTEAFF. CDR3 nucleotides: TGCGCCAGCAGCCTGGACAGGATCTTAACCCCTTCTAGGAACACTGAAGCTTTCTTT.

This rearrangement joins TRBV2 to TRBJ2-1; 9 bases match TRBD2. Trimming removed 2 bases from V and 11 bases from J; junction bases left unmatched: 7. CDR1 is SNHLY and CDR2 is FYNNEI in the germline V gene. This CDR3 is 14 amino acids long. DNA of the CDR3: TGTGCCAGCAGTGAACCTTTAGGACTAGCGCAGCAGTTCTTC. Its translation is CASSEPLGLAQQFF.

The rearrangement uses TRBV7-2 and TRBJ2-3, with D unclear. The CDR3 consists of 13 residues. Germline CDR1 reads SGHTA; CDR2 reads FQGNSA. With 1 base removed from V and 5 bases from J, the gap between germline ends came to 7 bases. In DNA form, the CDR3 reads TGTGCCAGCAGCTTAGAACTACGAGATACGCAGTATTTT. Its translation is CASSLELRDTQYF.

The chain joins TRBV11-2 to TRBJ2-5; 14 bases fit TRBD2. The CDR3 has 17 amino acids. Unmatched junction bases numbered 9, after V lost 6 bases and J lost 3 bases. The germline CDR1 and CDR2 sequences are SGHAT and FQNNGV. The CDR3 protein is CASRLGLAGVWKETQYF. The CDR3 region has the DNA TGTGCCAGCAGGTTGGGACTAGCGGGAGTTTGGAAAGAGACCCAGTACTTC.

This sequence joins TRBV6-6 and TRBJ1-2; 8 nucleotides line up with TRBD1. J was trimmed by 2 bases and V by 6 bases; bases with no gene match: 8. Per the germline V gene, CDR1 is MNHNY and CDR2 is SVGAGI (reference sequence). There are 15 residues in the CDR3. This CDR3 reads CASRNNRGSNYGYTF. CDR3 in DNA: TGTGCCAGCAGGAACAACAGGGGGAGCAACTATGGCTACACCTTC.

This clone was counted a single time. This rearrangement joins TRBV10-1 to TRBJ2-7; TRBD2 aligns across 10 bases. V was pared by 2 bases and J by 2 bases, with 15 bases of the junction left unmatched. In germline, CDR1 is WNHNN, CDR2 SYGVQD (reference sequence). This CDR3 has 19 residues. CDR3 DNA: TGCGCCAGCAGTGAGAGGTACCGAGTTGGACTAGCGGTTCCCTACGAGCAGTACTTC. Translated, it gives CASSERYRVGLAVPYEQYF.

V usage is TRBV28 and J usage is TRBJ2-5; D may be TRBD1 (6 bases). The V end was cut by 7 bases, the J end by 4 bases, with 10 bases between. CDR3 length: 12 residues. Germline CDR1 reads MDHEN; CDR2 reads SYDVKM. The CDR3: CASKTGLETQYF. Here the CDR3 DNA reads TGTGCCAGCAAGACAGGATTAGAGACCCAGTACTTC.

The rearrangement links TRBV7-9 to TRBJ2-1; 15 bases agree with TRBD2. The ends lost 5 bases at V and 7 bases at J; junction bases unmatched: 3. Per the germline V gene, CDR1 is SEHNR and CDR2 is FQNEAQ (reference sequence). The CDR3 has 15 amino acids. Here the CDR3 reads CASSAGLAGGNEQFF. CDR3 nucleotides: TGTGCCAGCAGCGCCGGACTAGCGGGAGGGAATGAGCAGTTCTTC.

This chain uses TRBV7-2 with TRBJ1-3, with TRBD1 as a possible D gene (5 bases). This CDR3 is built from 15 residues. CDR1 SGHTA and CDR2 FQGNSA come from the germline V gene. V was trimmed by 2 bases and J by 5 bases, leaving 13 bases between them. As DNA, the CDR3 is TGTGCCAGCAGCTTACAGGGAGGAGTAAGAAACACCATATATTTT. It yields the protein CASSLQGGVRNTIYF.

This chain joins TRBV19 and TRBJ1-4, with no clear D. Germline V lookup: CDR1 LNHDA, CDR2 SQIVND (reference sequence). V lost 3 bases and J lost 4, with 12 bases in between. This CDR3 spans 15 amino acids. CDR3 sequence: CASSMNGAFNEKLFF. The CDR3 DNA reads TGTGCCAGTAGTATGAACGGAGCCTTTAATGAAAAACTGTTTTTT.